This is a list of T cell receptor beta chains from one sample in a study of T cell repertoires in cytomegalovirus infection. TCRdb re-called the reads through MiXCR, storing one row per CDR3 protein. Seen here are 150,000 to 200,000 distinct CDR3 sequences, approximately 17% observed once, and the top ten hold around 20%. Source material: CD8+ T cells from PBMCs. The origin of the receptors is a human donor in good health (CMV status not recorded). Some clones in this sample may be carry-over from other donors' samples. Each CDR3 is given with its conserved first and last residue. A D gene is named only where the DNA matches it firmly. Clone size appears in some rows only: once, few, many, or a class for an expanded clone.

J gene,clone size,D gene,V gene,CDR3 protein
TRBJ2-1,NA,NA,TRBV4-1,CASSQAGEGNEQFF
TRBJ1-3,few,NA,TRBV7-9,CASTQLSSGNTIYF
TRBJ2-1,few,NA,TRBV7-6,CASSLRGGAPSYNEQFF
TRBJ2-7,NA,TRBD2,TRBV25-1,CASSGWTSVSYEQYF
TRBJ2-1,NA,NA,TRBV7-3,CASSLLRGTGSEVYNEQFF
TRBJ2-2,few,TRBD1,TRBV7-6,CASSPGTGKNTGELFF
TRBJ2-1,NA,TRBD1,TRBV7-6,CASSPTGTGSSYNEQFF
TRBJ2-1,few,NA,TRBV7-9,CASSFGHQGGNEQFF
TRBJ1-2,NA,TRBD1,TRBV7-2,CASRTGQGAYYGYTF
TRBJ2-1,NA,TRBD2,TRBV6-1,CASSASGNEQFF
TRBJ1-5,NA,TRBD1,TRBV5-6,CASSPRGSQGAHQPQHF
TRBJ1-3,few,TRBD1,TRBV12-3/TRBV12-4,CASSLTGAGNTIYF